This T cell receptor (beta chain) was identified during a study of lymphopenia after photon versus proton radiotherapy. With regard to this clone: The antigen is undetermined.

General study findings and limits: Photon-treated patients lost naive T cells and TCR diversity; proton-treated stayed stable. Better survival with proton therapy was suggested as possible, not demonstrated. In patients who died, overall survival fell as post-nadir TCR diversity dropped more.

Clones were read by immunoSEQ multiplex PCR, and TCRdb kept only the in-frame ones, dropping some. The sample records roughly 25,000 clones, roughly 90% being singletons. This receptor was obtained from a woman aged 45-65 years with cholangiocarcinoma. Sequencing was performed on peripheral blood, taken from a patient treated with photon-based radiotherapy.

The DNA for the CDR3 is TGTGCCAGCAGCTGGGGGGGCCAAGTAGGGGAGACCCAGTACTTC. Translation gives CASSWGGQVGETQYF. The chain links TRBV5-8 to TRBJ2-5; possible D gene TRBD2, 7 bases. The CDR3 covers 15 residues. Germline CDR1 is SGHTS and CDR2 is YDEGEE. Trimming took off 3 bases at V and 5 bases at J, with 17 bases between the two ends.